This T cell receptor (beta chain) was captured in a study of OX40 agonist ivuxolimab in advanced cancers. Study at large: The dose-escalation group included hepatocellular carcinoma, melanoma, renal cell carcinoma and head and neck cancer. A mean age of about 59 years, range roughly 20 to 80, was recorded, and 70% to 85% were male. Overall study results and limits: Researchers report that CD8+ T cells had, on average, more expanded clones than CD4+.

Notes on this clone: What it recognizes is unknown.

Libraries were prepared by immunoSEQ multiplex PCR; TCRdb keeps only in-frame clonotypes and omits some of them. The data hold roughly 92,000 clones, with around 89% observed a single time. J lost 9 bases, V lost 1 base, and 3 bases had no gene match. CDR1 and CDR2 (germline): ENHRY, SYGVKD. This CDR3 region has 15 residues. This TCR was sampled from an adult with an advanced solid tumor such as melanoma, head and neck, liver or kidney cancer. The chain carries TRBV10-3 and TRBJ2-1, with 13 bases that match TRBD2. The sequencing here drew on CD4+ or CD8+ T cells sorted from blood, taken in a trial of the OX40 agonist ivuxolimab. This CDR3 reads CAISEWTSGRGEQFF. In DNA form, the CDR3 reads TGTGCCATCAGTGAGTGGACTAGCGGGAGAGGTGAGCAGTTCTTC.